The clone carrying this T cell receptor (beta chain) is categorized as medium-sized (0.01 to 0.1%). The antigen remains undetermined. Study outcomes and limitations: Tumor memory CD4+ T cell TCR gene usage clustered with blood and lymph node memory CD4+ cells and lymph node naive CD4+ cells. Tumor Tregs overlapped most with tumor, then blood, naive CD4+ cells.

Cells sorted as Tregs were CD4+, CD25+ and CD127-/low. Full-length variable regions came from constant-region reverse primers plus semi-nested Nested Universal Primer A PCR. TCRdb fed the 5' RACE reads into MiXCR, producing one record per CDR3 protein. Of about 9,100 distinct CDR3 sequences listed, approximately 14% are singletons. This receptor was taken from a female donor with breast cancer. The sequencing input was Tregs sorted from blood.

CDR3 region: CASSSPGWGQGYEQYF. The CDR3 region has the DNA TGCGCCAGCAGCTCCCCGGGTTGGGGACAGGGTTACGAGCAGTACTTC. This sequence joins TRBV5-1 and TRBJ2-7, with 9 bases identical to TRBD1. Trimming removed 3 bases from V and 4 bases from J; junction bases left unmatched: 11. The CDR3 has 16 amino acids. Germline V gene sequence: CDR1 SGHRS, CDR2 YFSETQ.